A single sample is the source of the 12 T cell receptor beta chains below, sequenced in a study of early T cells in non-severe SARS-CoV-2 infection. TCRdb redid the calling of the 5' RACE reads with MiXCR, one entry per CDR3 protein. This sample has around 100,000 distinct CDR3 sequences, with approximately 16% found just once. The sequenced sample was whole blood. The receptors here all came from an adult who was a healthcare worker with PCR-confirmed SARS-CoV-2 infection or an uninfected control (not recorded which).

This clonotype has more than one count but fewer than ten. The chain employs TRBV19 and TRBJ2-1, with 13 nucleotides matching TRBD2. There are 14 residues in the CDR3. The V gene end was trimmed by 5 bases and the J gene end by 10 bases; junction bases not matched to a gene: 5. CDR1 is LNHDA and CDR2 is SQIVND in the germline V gene (reference sequence). CDR3: CASSPGTSGTEQFF. As DNA, the CDR3 is TGTGCCAGTAGTCCCGGGACTAGCGGGACCGAGCAGTTCTTC.

The J gene is TRBJ2-7, the V gene TRBV7-9; D unclear. V gave up 0 bases and J gave up 0 bases, with 9 bases separating them. CDR1 and CDR2 from the germline V gene are SEHNR and FQNEAQ (reference sequence). The length of the CDR3 is 15 residues. CDR3 coding DNA: TGTGCCAGCAGCTTAGCGAAGTTCAGCTCCTACGAGCAGTACTTC. Translation: CASSLAKFSSYEQYF.

This clonotype was seen many times. The chain couples TRBV7-2 to TRBJ1-1; D not resolved. V was clipped by 6 bases and J by 0 bases, with 8 bases between them. The CDR3 consists of 13 residues. Germline-derived CDR1 and CDR2 are SGHTA and FQGNSA. CDR3 region: CASSIHMNTEAFF. The CDR3 bases are TGTGCCAGCAGTATACACATGAACACTGAAGCTTTCTTT.

The chain recombines TRBV12-5 with TRBJ1-6; the D is unclear. V gave up 0 bases and J gave up 3 bases, with 30 bases separating them. The length of the CDR3 is 23 residues. Germline V gives CDR1 LGHNT, CDR2 FRNRAP. The DNA for the CDR3 is TGTGCTAGTGGTTTGGTATTGTTAGCGAGTGGCAGGACCGCCGGCCGCTATAATTCACCCCTCCACTTT. Its protein is CASGLVLLASGRTAGRYNSPLHF.

In its sample, this clonotype was seen many times. This chain uses TRBV29-1 with TRBJ2-3; TRBD2 matches at 7 bases. This CDR3 has 13 amino acids. The germline V gene encodes CDR1 SQVTM and CDR2 ANQGSEA. The V gene end was trimmed by 4 bases and the J gene end by 7 bases; junction bases not matched to a gene: 8. CDR3: CSVGLASGYTQYF. CDR3 coding DNA: TGCAGCGTTGGGTTGGCTAGCGGCTATACGCAGTATTTT.

The chain couples TRBV5-1 to TRBJ2-1; 12 nucleotides line up with TRBD2. V lost 4 bases and J lost 5; bases outside the gene matches: 4. This CDR3 is built from 15 residues. Germline loops: CDR1 SGHRS, CDR2 YFSETQ. The CDR3: CASSTSGRWDNEQFF. Written as DNA, the CDR3 is TGCGCCAGCAGCACTAGCGGGAGGTGGGACAATGAGCAGTTCTTC.

This clonotype was detected many times. The gene calls are TRBV20-1 and TRBJ2-5; no reliable D call. The V gene's germline CDR1 is DFQATT and CDR2 SNEGSKA (reference sequence). The CDR3 consists of 13 residues. V was cut by 3 bases and J by 5 bases, with 13 bases left in between. The CDR3 DNA is TGCAGTGCTAGGGAGCCCATCCGGGAGACCCAGTACTTC. Protein product: CSAREPIRETQYF.

This chain joins TRBV27 and TRBJ2-5, with D possibly being TRBD1 (5 bases). With 3 bases removed from V and 4 bases from J, the gap between germline ends came to 12 bases. The CDR3 totals 14 residues. CDR1 and CDR2 from the germline V gene are MNHEY and SMNVEV (reference sequence). As DNA, the CDR3 is TGTGCCAGCAGTTTCTCAAGGGGCGGAGAGACCCAGTACTTC. Translating it yields CASSFSRGGETQYF.

This clonotype was found many times. CDR3 coding DNA: TGTGCCAGCAGCTCACAGACAGATACGCAGTATTTT. As protein: CASSSQTDTQYF. The V gene is TRBV7-2, the J gene TRBJ2-3; D unresolved. CDR1 and CDR2 from the germline V gene are SGHTA and FQGNSA. CDR3 length: 12 amino acids. V lost 4 bases, J lost 3 bases, and 5 bases lay in between.

V and J are TRBV11-2 and TRBJ2-4, with a possible D match to TRBD2 (5 bases). The germline V gene encodes CDR1 SGHAT and CDR2 FQNNGV. The CDR3 runs 16 residues. Deletions cut 4 bases from V and 0 bases from J, with 13 bases between. The CDR3, as DNA: TGTGCCAGCAGCTCCACTAGACTGCTAGCCAAAAACATTCAGTACTTC. Its protein is CASSSTRLLAKNIQYF. Variable domain in full (rest from reference TRBV11-2 and TRBJ2-4): EAGVAQSPRYKIIEKRQSVAFWCNPISGHATLYWYQQILGQGPKLLIQFQNNGVVDDSQLPKDRFSAERLKGVDSTLKIQPAKLEDSAVYLCASSSTRLLAKNIQYFGAGTRLSVL.

This clonotype was found a few times. The CDR3 DNA reads as TGCAGCGTTTCGCTCGGCAACACTGAAGCTTTCTTT. Amino acids: CSVSLGNTEAFF. V usage is TRBV29-1 and J usage is TRBJ1-1; D is unresolved. The CDR3 has 12 residues. V was shortened by 5 bases and J by 2 bases, with 9 bases between the two germline ends. The germline CDR1 and CDR2 sequences are SQVTM and ANQGSEA.

In the case of this clonotype: A much larger clone lies a single base off, so this may be a read error. The rearrangement uses TRBV3-1 and TRBJ1-2, with 7 positions matching TRBD1. Per the germline V gene, CDR1 is LGHDT and CDR2 is YNNKEL (reference sequence). CDR3 size: 14 residues. The chain's CDR3 is CASSPRQGSYGNTF. DNA for the CDR3: TGTGCCAGCAGCCCTCGACAGGGCAGCTATGGCAACACCTTC.